The entry that follows covers one T cell receptor (beta chain) sequence. What antigen it recognizes has not been identified. No quality values exist for individual bases; no much larger clone is one base distant. The data were obtained in a study of a mutant IDH1 vaccine in newly diagnosed glioma (dated by TCRdb to about 2021). Notes on the research overall: Patients received eight vaccinations in weeks 1, 3, 5, 7, 11, 15, 19 and 23, corresponding to visits V03 through V10. Vaccination began 4-6 weeks after radiotherapy alone, or alongside temozolomide cycles in the chemotherapy-containing groups. Of the roughly 30 treated patients, around 62% were male and approximately 38% were female, and a mean age of roughly 40 years was recorded. Prior to enrollment, patients had been given standard therapy consisting of radiotherapy alone, temozolomide alone, or radiochemotherapy with temozolomide, with the combination given to most patients. Peripheral blood was collected at six visits: V03 (baseline), V05, V07, V10, V12 and V13. Longitudinal TCRB deep sequencing was performed for roughly 27 treated patients wherever samples were available for exploratory analyses. Overall results and qualifications from the work: The authors noted that analyses of patient blood samples could not be reproduced because of sample limitations. Immune responses induced by the vaccine were seen in around 93% of patients across multiple MHC alleles. Availability determined which PBMC samples were chosen for TCRB deep sequencing. Changes in the top peripheral T cell clonotypes picked up by TCRB sequencing did not appear to be linked to pseudoprogression.

Based on the germline V gene, the CDR1 and CDR2 sequences are MDHEN and SYDVKM. From the cysteine through the phenylalanine, the CDR3 covers 15 amino acids. Here the CDR3 DNA is all that survives: 45 bases in frame from base 1. After removal of 2 bases from V and 10 bases from J, the junction retains 4 bases not matched to a gene. Libraries were prepared through the immunoSEQ multiplex PCR assay. Rearranged TCR beta chain sequences were amplified with the hsTCRB Kit following the manufacturer's protocol. Sequencing of TCRB libraries was carried out on an Illumina MiSeq. The paper's processing steps were these. The proprietary platform of the kit vendor was used for demultiplexing, trimming and gene mapping. TCRdb re-hosts the immuneACCESS table, in-frame sequences only. Its copies lack some clones; in the studies checked, an unresolved V gene accounts for under half of them, and the cause for the rest is not known. For V, J and clone size, that table is used; D and trimming come from the DNA. The sample contains approximately 110,000 clones, about 90% of them found a single time. The ten largest clones capture around 0.61% of the sample.

Explained via the paper, the time point label denotes: week 11, during vaccination. Each vaccine dose, consisting of 300 ug of a 20-mer mutant IDH1 peptide in Montanide, was administered subcutaneously with topical imiquimod. Donors had newly diagnosed WHO grade 3 or 4 IDH1-mutant astrocytomas with loss of nuclear ATRX. The samples were drawn from NOA16, a multicentre, single-arm, open-label phase I trial in Germany that tested a mutant IDH1 peptide vaccine in humans for the first time. The DNeasy Blood and Tissue Kit was used to extract genomic DNA from EDTA blood for TCRB sequencing. The chain links TRBV28 with TRBJ2-3; 15 of the junction bases match TRBD2. The source material was PBMCs, sampled from a glioma patient whose treatment included an IDH1 peptide vaccine. The sequence was obtained from a woman between 50 and 59 years old with glioma. CDR3 loop: CASSLRTSGRAAQYF. The DNA reads as follows: TGTGCCAGCAGTTTACGGACTAGCGGGAGGGCCGCGCAGTATTTT.